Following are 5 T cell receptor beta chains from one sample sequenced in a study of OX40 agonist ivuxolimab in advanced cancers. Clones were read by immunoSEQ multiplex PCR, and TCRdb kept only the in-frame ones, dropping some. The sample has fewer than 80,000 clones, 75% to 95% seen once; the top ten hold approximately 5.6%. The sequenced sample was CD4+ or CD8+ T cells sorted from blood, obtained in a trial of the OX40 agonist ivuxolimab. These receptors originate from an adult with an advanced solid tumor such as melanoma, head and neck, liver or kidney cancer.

The chain's CDR3 is CASSDRPGPLYEQYF. The CDR3 coding sequence is TGTGCCAGCAGTGACCGTCCGGGGCCCCTCTACGAGCAGTACTTC. The genes are TRBV6-4 and TRBJ2-7, with D possibly being TRBD1 or TRBD2 (5 bases each). V lost 2 bases to trimming and J lost 3 bases, with 14 bases between them. CDR1 is MRHNA and CDR2 is SNTAGT in the germline V gene. The CDR3 is made up of 15 amino acids.

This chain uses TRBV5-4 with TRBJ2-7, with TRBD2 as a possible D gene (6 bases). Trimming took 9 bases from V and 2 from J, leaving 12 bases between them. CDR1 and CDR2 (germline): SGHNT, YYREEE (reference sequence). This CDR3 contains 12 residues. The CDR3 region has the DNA TGTGCCACCGGCAGCGGGCCCTACGAGCAGTACTTC. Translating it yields CATGSGPYEQYF.

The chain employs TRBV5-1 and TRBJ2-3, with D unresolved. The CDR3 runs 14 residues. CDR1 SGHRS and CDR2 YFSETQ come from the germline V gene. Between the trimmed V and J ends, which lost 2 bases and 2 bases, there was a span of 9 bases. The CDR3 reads CASSLAGYTDTQYF. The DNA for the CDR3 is TGCGCCAGCAGCTTAGCCGGCTACACAGATACGCAGTATTTT.

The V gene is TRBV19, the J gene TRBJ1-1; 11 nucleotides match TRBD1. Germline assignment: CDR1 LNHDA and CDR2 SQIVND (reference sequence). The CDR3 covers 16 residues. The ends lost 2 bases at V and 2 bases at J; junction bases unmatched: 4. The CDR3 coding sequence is TGTGCCAGTAGTATATGGACAGGGGGCTACAACACTGAAGCTTTCTTT. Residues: CASSIWTGGYNTEAFF.

The CDR3 sequence is CASRKSGTQGGSEQFF. The CDR3 region has the DNA TGTGCCAGTAGGAAGTCCGGGACCCAAGGAGGTAGTGAGCAGTTCTTC. The chain uses TRBV19 and TRBJ2-1, with D perhaps matching TRBD1 or TRBD2 (5 bases each). The CDR3 covers 16 residues. Germline loops: CDR1 LNHDA, CDR2 SQIVND (reference sequence). The V end was cut by 6 bases, the J end by 9 bases, with 24 bases between. The full variable domain, with the rest looked up from reference TRBV19 and TRBJ2-1, is DGGITQSPKYLFRKEGQNVTLSCEQNLNHDAMYWYRQDPGQGLRLIYYSQIVNDFQKGDIAEGYSVSREKKESFPLTVTSAQKNPTAFYLCASRKSGTQGGSEQFFGPGTRLTVL.